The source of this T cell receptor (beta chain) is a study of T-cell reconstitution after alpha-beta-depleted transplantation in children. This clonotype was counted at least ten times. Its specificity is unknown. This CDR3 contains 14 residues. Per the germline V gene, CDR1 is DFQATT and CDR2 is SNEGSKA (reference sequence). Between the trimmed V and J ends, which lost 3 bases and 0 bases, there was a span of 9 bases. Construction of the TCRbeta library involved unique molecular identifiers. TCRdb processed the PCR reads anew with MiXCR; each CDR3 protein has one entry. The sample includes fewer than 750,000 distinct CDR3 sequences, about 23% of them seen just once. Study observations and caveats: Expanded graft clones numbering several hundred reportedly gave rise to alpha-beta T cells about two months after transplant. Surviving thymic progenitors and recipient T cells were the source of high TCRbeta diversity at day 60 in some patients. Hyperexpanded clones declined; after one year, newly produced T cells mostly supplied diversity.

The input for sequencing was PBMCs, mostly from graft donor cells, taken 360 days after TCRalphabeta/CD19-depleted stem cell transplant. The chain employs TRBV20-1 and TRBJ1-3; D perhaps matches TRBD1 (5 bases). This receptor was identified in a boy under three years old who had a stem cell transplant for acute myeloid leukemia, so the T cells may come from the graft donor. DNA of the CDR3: TGCAGTGCTAGGAGACAGAACTCTGGAAACACCATATATTTT. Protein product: CSARRQNSGNTIYF.